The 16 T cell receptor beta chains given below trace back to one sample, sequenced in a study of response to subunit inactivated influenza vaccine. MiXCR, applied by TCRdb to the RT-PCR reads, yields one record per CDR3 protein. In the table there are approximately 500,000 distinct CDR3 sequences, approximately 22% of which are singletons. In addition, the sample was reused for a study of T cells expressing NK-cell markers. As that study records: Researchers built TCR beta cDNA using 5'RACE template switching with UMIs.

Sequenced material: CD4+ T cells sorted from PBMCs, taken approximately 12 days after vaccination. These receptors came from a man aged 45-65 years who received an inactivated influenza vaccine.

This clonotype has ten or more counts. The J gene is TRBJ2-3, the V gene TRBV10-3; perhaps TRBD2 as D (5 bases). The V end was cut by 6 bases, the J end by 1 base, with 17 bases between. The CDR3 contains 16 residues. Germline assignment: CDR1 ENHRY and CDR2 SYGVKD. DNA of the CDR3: TGTGCCATCAGACAAGCCTCGGGGAGAGGCACAGATACGCAGTATTTT. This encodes CAIRQASGRGTDTQYF.

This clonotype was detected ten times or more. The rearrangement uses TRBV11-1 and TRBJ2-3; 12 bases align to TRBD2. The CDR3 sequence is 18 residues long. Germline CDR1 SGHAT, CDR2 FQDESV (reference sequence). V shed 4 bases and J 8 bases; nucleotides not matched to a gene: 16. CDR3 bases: TGTGCCAGCAGCTCAAAGGTTCGACTAGCGGGGGTTCAGGGTACGCAGTATTTT. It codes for CASSSKVRLAGVQGTQYF.

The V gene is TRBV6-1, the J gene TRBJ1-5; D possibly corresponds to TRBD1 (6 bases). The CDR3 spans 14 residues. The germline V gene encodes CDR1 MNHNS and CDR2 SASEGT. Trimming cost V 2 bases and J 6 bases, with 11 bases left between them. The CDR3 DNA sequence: TGTGCCAGCAGTGAATTCCGACAGGTTCAGCCCCAGCATTTT. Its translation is CASSEFRQVQPQHF.

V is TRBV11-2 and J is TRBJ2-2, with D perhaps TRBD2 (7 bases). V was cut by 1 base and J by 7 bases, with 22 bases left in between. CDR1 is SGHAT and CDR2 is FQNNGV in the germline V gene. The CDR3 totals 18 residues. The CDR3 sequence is CASSLGRGRGGAGGELFF. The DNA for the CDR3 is TGTGCCAGCAGCTTAGGACGGGGACGCGGGGGCGCCGGCGGGGAGCTGTTTTTT.

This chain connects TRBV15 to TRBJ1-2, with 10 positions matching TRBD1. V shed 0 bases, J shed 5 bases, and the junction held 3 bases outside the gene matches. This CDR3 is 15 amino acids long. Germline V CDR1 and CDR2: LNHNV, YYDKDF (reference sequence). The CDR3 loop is CATSRDPGQGYGYTF. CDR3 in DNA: TGTGCCACCAGCAGAGATCCGGGACAGGGGTATGGCTACACCTTC. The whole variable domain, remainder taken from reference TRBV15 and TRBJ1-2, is DAMVIQNPRYQVTQFGKPVTLSCSQTLNHNVMYWYQQKSSQAPKLLFHYYDKDFNNEADTPDNFQSRRPNTSFCFLDIRSPGLGDTAMYLCATSRDPGQGYGYTFGSGTRLTVV.

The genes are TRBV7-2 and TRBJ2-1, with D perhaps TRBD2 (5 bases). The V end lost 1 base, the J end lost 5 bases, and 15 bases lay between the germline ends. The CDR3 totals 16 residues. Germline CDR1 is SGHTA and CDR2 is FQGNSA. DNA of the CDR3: TGTGCCAGCAGCTTAGAGGTGACGCGGGTCAACAATGAGCAGTTCTTC. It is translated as CASSLEVTRVNNEQFF.

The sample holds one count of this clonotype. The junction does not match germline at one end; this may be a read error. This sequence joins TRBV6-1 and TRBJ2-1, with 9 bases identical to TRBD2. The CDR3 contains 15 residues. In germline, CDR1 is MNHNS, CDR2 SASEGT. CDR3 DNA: TGTGCCAGCAGTCAAGCGGGACTAGCATACAATGAGCAGTTCTTC. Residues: CASSQAGLAYNEQFF.

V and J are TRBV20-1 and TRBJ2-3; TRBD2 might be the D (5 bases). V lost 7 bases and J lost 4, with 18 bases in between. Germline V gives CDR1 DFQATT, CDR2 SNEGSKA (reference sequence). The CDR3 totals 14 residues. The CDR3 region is CSGRARPGADTQYF. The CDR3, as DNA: TGCAGTGGCCGGGCCCGCCCCGGGGCAGATACGCAGTATTTT.

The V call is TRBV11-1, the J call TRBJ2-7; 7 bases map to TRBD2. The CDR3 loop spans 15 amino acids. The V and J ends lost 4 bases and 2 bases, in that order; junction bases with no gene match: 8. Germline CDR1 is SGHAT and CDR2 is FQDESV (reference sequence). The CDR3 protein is CASSSWASGTYEQYF. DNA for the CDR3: TGTGCCAGCAGCTCCTGGGCTAGCGGTACCTACGAGCAGTACTTC.

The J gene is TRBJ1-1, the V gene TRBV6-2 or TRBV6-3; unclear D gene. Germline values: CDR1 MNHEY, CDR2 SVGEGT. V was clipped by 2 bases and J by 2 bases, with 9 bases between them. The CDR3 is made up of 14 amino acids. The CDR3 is CASSYLARNTEAFF. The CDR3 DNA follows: TGTGCCAGCAGTTACCTCGCCAGAAACACTGAAGCTTTCTTT.

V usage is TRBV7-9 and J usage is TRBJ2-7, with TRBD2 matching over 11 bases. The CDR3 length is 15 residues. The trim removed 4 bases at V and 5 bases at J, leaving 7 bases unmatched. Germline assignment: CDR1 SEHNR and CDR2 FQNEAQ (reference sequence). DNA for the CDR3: TGTGCCAGCAGCTCTTGGCTAGCGGGAGGCCACGAGCAGTACTTC. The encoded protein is CASSSWLAGGHEQYF. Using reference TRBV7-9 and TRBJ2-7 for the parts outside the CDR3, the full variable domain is DTGVSQNPRHKITKRGQNVTFRCDPISEHNRLYWYRQTLGQGPEFLTYFQNEAQLEKSRLLSDRFSAERPKGSFSTLEIQRTEQGDSAMYLCASSSWLAGGHEQYFGPGTRLTVT.

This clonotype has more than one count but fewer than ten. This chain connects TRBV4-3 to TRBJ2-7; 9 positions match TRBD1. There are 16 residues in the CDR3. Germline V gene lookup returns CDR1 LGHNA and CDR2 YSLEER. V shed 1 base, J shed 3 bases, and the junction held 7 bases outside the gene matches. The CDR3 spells CASSQVSTGGIYEQYF. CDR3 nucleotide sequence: TGCGCCAGCAGCCAAGTTTCTACAGGGGGCATCTACGAGCAGTACTTC.

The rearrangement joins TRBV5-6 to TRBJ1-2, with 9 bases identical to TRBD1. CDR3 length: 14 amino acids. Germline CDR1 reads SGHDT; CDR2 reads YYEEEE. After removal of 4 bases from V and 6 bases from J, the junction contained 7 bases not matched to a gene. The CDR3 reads CASSVPQGANGYTF. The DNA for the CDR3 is TGTGCCAGCAGCGTCCCACAGGGGGCTAATGGCTACACCTTC.

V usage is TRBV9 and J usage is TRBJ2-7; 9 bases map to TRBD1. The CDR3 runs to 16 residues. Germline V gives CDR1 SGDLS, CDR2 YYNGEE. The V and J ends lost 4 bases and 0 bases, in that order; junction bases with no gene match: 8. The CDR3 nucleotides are TGTGCCAGCAGCCCCCGAGGACAGGGGCCCTCCTACGAGCAGTACTTC. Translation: CASSPRGQGPSYEQYF.

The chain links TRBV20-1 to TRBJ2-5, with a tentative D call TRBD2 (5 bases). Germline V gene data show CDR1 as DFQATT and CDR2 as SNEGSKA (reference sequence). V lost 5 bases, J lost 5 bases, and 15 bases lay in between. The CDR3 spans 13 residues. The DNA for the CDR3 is TGCAGTGCTGGTGGACCTCCGGGGGAGACCCAGTACTTC. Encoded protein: CSAGGPPGETQYF.

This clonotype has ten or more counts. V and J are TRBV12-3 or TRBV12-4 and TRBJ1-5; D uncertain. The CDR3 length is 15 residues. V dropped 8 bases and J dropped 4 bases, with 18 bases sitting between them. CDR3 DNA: TGTGCCAGCCGGAGAGGGAAACAATGGAATCAGCCCCAGCATTTT. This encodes CASRRGKQWNQPQHF.